What follows are 14 T cell receptor beta chains derived from one specimen sequenced in a study of blood T cell repertoires in COVID-19. Sequencing was performed with immunoSEQ multiplex PCR; in TCRdb, only in-frame clones are kept and a portion is missing. The sample holds about 320,000 clones, 90% seen once. Source material: PBMCs or T cells enriched from blood (not recorded which). The receptor set was obtained from a man between 60 and 75 years old who had recovered from COVID-19.

This clone was counted between two and nine times. The rearrangement joins TRBV6-2 or TRBV6-3 to TRBJ1-5; D remains ambiguous. The length of the CDR3 is 13 residues. From germline, CDR1 is MNHEY and CDR2 SVGEGT. The ends were cut back, 5 bases at V and 7 bases at J, with 12 bases in the middle. The CDR3: CASSDHGVQPQHF. The CDR3 DNA is TGTGCCAGCAGTGACCACGGGGTCCAGCCCCAGCATTTT.

V gene TRBV3-1 (or the pseudogene TRBV3-2) combines with J gene TRBJ1-6; 7 nucleotides match TRBD1. The CDR3 is 16 amino acids. Germline CDR1 LGHDT, CDR2 YNNKEL (reference sequence). Trimming removed 0 bases from V and 12 bases from J; junction bases left unmatched: 11. The DNA of the CDR3 is TGTGCCAGCAGCCAAGAGACCGGGACAGCCTTTAGACCCCTCCACTTT. Translating it yields CASSQETGTAFRPLHF.

The chain employs TRBV5-1 and TRBJ1-1; 7 bases align to TRBD1. Germline CDR1 and CDR2: SGHRS and YFSETQ. The CDR3 is made up of 13 amino acids. The junction had 4 bases not matched to a gene; V was cut back by 4 bases and J by 4 bases. The chain's CDR3 is CASSVTGPTEAFF. In nucleotides, the CDR3 is TGCGCCAGCAGCGTGACAGGGCCCACTGAAGCTTTCTTT.

The rearrangement uses TRBV4-3 and TRBJ2-1; D is uncertain. CDR1 is LGHNA and CDR2 is YSLEER in the germline V gene. The length of the CDR3 is 14 residues. V shed 1 base and J shed 0 bases, with 4 bases lying between them. CDR3 nucleotide sequence: TGCGCCAGCAGCCAAGCCAGCTCCTACAATGAGCAGTTCTTC. Its protein product is CASSQASSYNEQFF.

J is TRBJ2-1 and V is TRBV4-3; TRBD2 agrees at 8 bases. There are 16 residues in the CDR3. Trimming cost V 4 bases and J 0 bases; bases outside gene matches: 5. Per the germline V gene, CDR1 is LGHNA and CDR2 is YSLEER. DNA for the CDR3: TGCGCCAGCAGCCGTGGAGCGGGGGACTCCTACAATGAGCAGTTCTTC. This sequence encodes CASSRGAGDSYNEQFF.

The count of this clone is one. The chain combines TRBV29-1 with TRBJ1-4; D is perhaps TRBD1 (5 bases). This CDR3 spans 14 amino acids. With 4 bases removed from V and 3 bases from J, the gap between germline ends came to 12 bases. CDR1 and CDR2 (germline): SQVTM, ANQGSEA. Here the CDR3 reads CSVVGEAANEKLFF. The CDR3 bases are TGCAGCGTTGTGGGGGAGGCAGCTAATGAAAAACTGTTTTTT. The full variable domain, with the rest looked up from reference TRBV29-1 and TRBJ1-4, is SAVISQKPSRDICQRGTSLTIQCQVDSQVTMMFWYRQQPGQSLTLIATANQGSEATYESGFVIDKFPISRPNLTFSTLTVSNMSPEDSSIYLCSVVGEAANEKLFFGSGTQLSVL.

This clone was seen once. This sequence joins TRBV11-3 and TRBJ2-7, with 10 bases that match TRBD2. CDR1 is SGHNT, CDR2 YENEEA, per germline. CDR3 length: 13 residues. J lost 6 bases, V lost 3 bases, and 2 bases had no gene match. In DNA form, the CDR3 reads TGTGCCAGCAGCTTCCTAGCGGGAGTCGAGCAGTACTTC. It is translated as CASSFLAGVEQYF.

This clone has a single count. The J gene is TRBJ2-7, the V gene TRBV10-3; 11 bases line up with TRBD2. CDR3 size: 14 residues. V was clipped by 6 bases and J by 0 bases; unmatched bases: 1. Germline CDR1 reads ENHRY; CDR2 reads SYGVKD. CDR3 residues: CAIRGLADSYEQYF. The CDR3 DNA reads TGTGCCATCAGGGGACTAGCGGACTCCTACGAGCAGTACTTC.

V usage is TRBV5-6 and J usage is TRBJ1-2; no reliable D call. V lost 0 bases and J lost 3, with 9 bases in between. Germline assignment: CDR1 SGHDT and CDR2 YYEEEE. CDR3 length: 14 residues. CDR3 protein: CASSLAWRDYGYTF. CDR3 sequence (DNA): TGTGCCAGCAGCTTGGCGTGGAGGGACTATGGCTACACCTTC.

The chain has TRBV19 and TRBJ1-6, with 7 nucleotides matching TRBD1. CDR1 is LNHDA and CDR2 is SQIVND in the germline V gene (reference sequence). The CDR3 is made up of 15 amino acids. The V and J ends lost 8 bases and 0 bases, in that order; junction bases with no gene match: 4. CDR3 sequence (DNA): TGTGCCAGTTGCTGGGACAGCTCCTATAATTCACCCCTCCACTTT. Translated: CASCWDSSYNSPLHF.

The V gene is TRBV18, the J gene TRBJ2-7; weak D call: TRBD1 (5 bases). The CDR3 runs 14 residues. V lost 3 bases and J 4 bases, leaving 13 bases between the germline ends. The V gene's germline CDR1 is KGHSH and CDR2 LQKENI. The CDR3 bases are TGTGCCAGCTCACCCGGCAGGGATTGGTACGAGCAGTACTTC. It is translated as CASSPGRDWYEQYF.

The V and J genes are TRBV4-2 and TRBJ2-7; weak D call: TRBD2 (5 bases). Trimming removed 1 base at V and 2 bases at J, with 9 bases between. Germline loops: CDR1 LGHNA, CDR2 YNFKEQ. CDR3 length: 14 amino acids. The CDR3 DNA sequence: TGTGCCAGCAGCCAAGTACGCGGGCCCTACGAGCAGTACTTC. Its protein is CASSQVRGPYEQYF.

Remarks on this clone: The same CDR3 also results from other DNA sequences found in this sample. V and J are TRBV18 and TRBJ1-1; D possibly corresponds to TRBD1 (6 bases). Germline V gives CDR1 KGHSH, CDR2 LQKENI. The CDR3 contains 14 residues. The V gene lost 3 bases and the J gene lost 4 bases, with 12 bases spanning the gap. This chain's CDR3 is CASSPLGRGTEAFF. In DNA form, the CDR3 reads TGTGCCAGCTCACCTTTAGGCAGGGGCACTGAAGCTTTCTTT.

This clone was detected a few times. V usage is TRBV18 and J usage is TRBJ2-3, with 9 bases fitting TRBD2. There are 17 residues in the CDR3. J was trimmed by 0 bases and V by 5 bases; bases with no gene match: 9. Germline V gene sequence: CDR1 KGHSH, CDR2 LQKENI. DNA for the CDR3: TGTGCCAGCTCATTCTCGACTAGCGGAGGGAGCACAGATACGCAGTATTTT. Its translation is CASSFSTSGGSTDTQYF.